One T cell receptor beta chain is described in this entry. Antigen: not known. One junction end does not reproduce the germline sequence, and a read error may be involved. This specimen comes from a study of cytomegalovirus exposure and HLA in healthy donors. Findings and limits, study-wide: Analysis was carried out at a later point, and it linked a missense DCLRE1C variant to TCR beta V- and J-gene trimming. According to an earlier analysis, most TCR beta V segments yielded productive rearrangements about 90% or about 30% of the time.

Researchers ran the PCR with 60 Vbeta and 13 Jbeta primers. TCRdb's table, derived via immunoSEQ multiplex PCR, lists solely in-frame clones and lacks some. The repertoire holds 190,000 or so clones, approximately 78% seen once, with under 7.5% in the top ten. This CDR3 has 13 residues. CDR1 is SQVTM and CDR2 is ANQGSEA in the germline V gene. This receptor was obtained from a woman between 50 and 59 years old in good health and CMV-seropositive. The sample taken for sequencing was PBMCs. The V call is TRBV29-1, the J call TRBJ2-4; 8 bases are shared with TRBD1. Here the CDR3 DNA reads TGCAGCGTGAAAGGGACAGGCAACAACAGTCAGTACTTC. The encoded protein is CSVKGTGNNSQYF.